The subject of this entry is one TCR beta chain. Authors' analysis steps: Nucleated cell number was recorded as an estimate derived from reference gene primer amplification. Some clones are missing from TCRdb's copy, which holds only in-frame ones; the method was immunoSEQ multiplex PCR. That table furnishes V, J and clone size, whereas the DNA furnished D and trimming. This sample carries some 300,000 clones, almost 90% of them seen once, and the ten largest clones take roughly 1%. The record originates from a study of blood T cell repertoires in COVID-19. Study in general: Sites in the United States, Italy and Spain provided acute and convalescent COVID-19 samples. PBMCs, B-cell-depleted T cells, or T cells were the source of the cDNA or gDNA that made up the material.

Trimming pared 4 bases from V and 7 bases from J, leaving 16 bases between. The germline V gene has CDR1 SGHTA and CDR2 FQGTGA. The CDR3 length is 14 residues. Enrolled during active infection, Seattle patients were then followed longitudinally. This receptor was taken from a woman aged 40 to 50 with COVID-19, enrolled during active disease. The V and J genes are TRBV7-3 and TRBJ1-1; D may be TRBD1 (5 bases). Sequencing was done on a sample of peripheral blood. CDR3 bases: TGTGCCAGCAGCTCCGGCCCCCTACAGGATGAAGCTTTCTTT. Protein sequence: CASSSGPLQDEAFF.